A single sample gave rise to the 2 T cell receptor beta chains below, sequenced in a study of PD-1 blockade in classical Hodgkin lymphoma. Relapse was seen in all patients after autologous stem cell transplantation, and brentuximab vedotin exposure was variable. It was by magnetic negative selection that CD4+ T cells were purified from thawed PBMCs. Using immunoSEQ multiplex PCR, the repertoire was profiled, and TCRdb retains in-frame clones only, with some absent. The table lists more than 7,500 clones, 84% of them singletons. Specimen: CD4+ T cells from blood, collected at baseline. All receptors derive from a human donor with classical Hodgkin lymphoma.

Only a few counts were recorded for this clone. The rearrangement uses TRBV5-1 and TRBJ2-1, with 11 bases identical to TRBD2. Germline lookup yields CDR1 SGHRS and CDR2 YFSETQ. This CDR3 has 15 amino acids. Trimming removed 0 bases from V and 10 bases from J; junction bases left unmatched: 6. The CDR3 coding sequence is TGCGCCAGCAGCTTGGCCGGGACTAGCGGAGAAGAGCAGTTCTTC. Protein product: CASSLAGTSGEEQFF.

CDR3 in amino acids: CASSHRAEGYNEQFF. The CDR3 DNA reads TGCGCCAGCAGCCATAGAGCGGAAGGGTACAATGAGCAGTTCTTC. This chain joins TRBV4-1 and TRBJ2-1, with TRBD2 as a possible D gene (5 bases). The CDR3 length is 15 residues. Trimming shortened V by 3 bases and J by 4 bases, and 13 bases separated the two germline ends. CDR1 is MGHRA, CDR2 YSYEKL, per germline.